Below, 17 T cell receptor beta chains from the same sample are listed, as sequenced in a study of monozygotic twins with inflammatory bowel disease. TCRdb reprocessed the 5' RACE reads and keeps a single row for each CDR3 protein, giving no DNA. Its clone listing holds 110,000 to 150,000 distinct CDR3 sequences. The sample comprised blood. The receptors shown here come from a human donor with ulcerative colitis or Crohn's disease, or a healthy co-twin of an affected twin (not recorded which).

The CDR3 loop reads CASSPPGDQPQHF. The rearrangement joins TRBV18 to TRBJ1-5; TCRdb picks TRBD1, but there is no DNA to check that call. The germline CDR1 and CDR2 sequences are KGHSH and LQKENI. The CDR3 is 13 amino acids.

CDR3 amino acids: CASSLGIAGVGDTQYF. The chain is built from TRBV7-2 and TRBJ2-3; TCRdb's D gene call, TRBD2, goes unchecked for lack of DNA. Germline-derived CDR1 and CDR2 are SGHTA and FQGNSA. The CDR3 has 16 residues.

Here the CDR3 reads CASSLGASTDTQYF. The chain uses TRBV5-1 and TRBJ2-3. CDR1 SGHRS and CDR2 YFSETQ come from the germline V gene. CDR3 length equals 14 residues.

The chain is built from TRBV6-5 and TRBJ2-5. The CDR3 totals 15 residues. The germline gives CDR1 MNHEY, CDR2 SVGAGI. CDR3 region: CASSYSPSRQETQYF.

The chain joins TRBV5-4 to TRBJ2-2; the TCRdb D gene call, TRBD2, has no DNA to confirm it. The length of the CDR3 is 16 residues. Germline V lookup: CDR1 SGHNT, CDR2 YYREEE (reference sequence). CDR3: CASSFSGRMTGWELFF.

CDR3: CSAVDRYIYGYTF. The rearrangement uses TRBV20-1 and TRBJ1-2; TCRdb's assignment of TRBD1 cannot be checked, as there is no DNA. Germline assignment: CDR1 DFQATT and CDR2 SNEGSKA (reference sequence). This CDR3 is built from 13 residues.

V and J are TRBV14 and TRBJ2-2; TCRdb's assignment of TRBD1 cannot be checked, as there is no DNA. Germline V gene sequence: CDR1 SGHDN, CDR2 FVKESK. The CDR3 contains 16 residues. The CDR3 spells CASSQDHRVKSGELFF.

V usage is TRBV6-4 and J usage is TRBJ2-3; TCRdb lists TRBD2, though no DNA is available to test this call. Per germline, CDR1 MRHNA and CDR2 SNTAGT. The CDR3 length is 19 residues. CDR3 sequence: CASTRLAGTYFPSTDTQYF.

V and J are TRBV7-8 and TRBJ2-7; TCRdb selects TRBD1, and the lack of DNA leaves this call unchecked. There are 15 residues in the CDR3. CDR1 is SGHVS, CDR2 FQNEAQ, per germline. CDR3 sequence: CASSFETGGGWEQYF.

The chain recombines TRBV5-6 with TRBJ2-3. Germline CDR1 reads SGHDT; CDR2 reads YYEEEE. The CDR3 runs to 15 residues. The chain's CDR3 is CASSHRLLGTDTQYF.

J is TRBJ2-3 and V is TRBV10-3. The CDR3 sequence is 12 residues long. Germline values: CDR1 ENHRY, CDR2 SYGVKD. The CDR3 loop is CAIRESTDTQYF.

This rearrangement joins TRBV30 to TRBJ2-2. This CDR3 has 11 residues. The germline V gene has CDR1 GTSNPN and CDR2 SVGIG (reference sequence). CDR3 residues: CAWRFAGELFF.

The genes are TRBV27 and TRBJ2-2; without DNA, the TCRdb call of TRBD2 cannot be checked. CDR1 MNHEY and CDR2 SMNVEV come from the germline V gene (reference sequence). The CDR3 loop spans 18 amino acids. The CDR3 loop reads CASSPAGEWVAGPGELFF.

The chain uses TRBV5-4 and TRBJ2-3. Germline CDR1 reads SGHNT; CDR2 reads YYREEE (reference sequence). This CDR3 contains 15 residues. CDR3 in amino acids: CASSGEVSSTDTQYF.

The V and J genes are TRBV5-1 and TRBJ2-3; there is no DNA to check the TCRdb D call of TRBD2. Germline loops: CDR1 SGHRS, CDR2 YFSETQ. The CDR3 runs to 18 residues. The CDR3: CASSLGLAGAISTDTQYF.

The V and J genes are TRBV5-1 and TRBJ2-7. From germline, CDR1 is SGHRS and CDR2 YFSETQ. This CDR3 is 14 amino acids long. This CDR3 reads CASSLDDRVYEQYF.

The chain couples TRBV18 to TRBJ1-1; as DNA is missing, the TRBD1 call by TCRdb cannot be tested. The germline CDR1 and CDR2 sequences are KGHSH and LQKENI. The CDR3 covers 16 residues. The CDR3 reads CASHGSISGLNTEAFF.